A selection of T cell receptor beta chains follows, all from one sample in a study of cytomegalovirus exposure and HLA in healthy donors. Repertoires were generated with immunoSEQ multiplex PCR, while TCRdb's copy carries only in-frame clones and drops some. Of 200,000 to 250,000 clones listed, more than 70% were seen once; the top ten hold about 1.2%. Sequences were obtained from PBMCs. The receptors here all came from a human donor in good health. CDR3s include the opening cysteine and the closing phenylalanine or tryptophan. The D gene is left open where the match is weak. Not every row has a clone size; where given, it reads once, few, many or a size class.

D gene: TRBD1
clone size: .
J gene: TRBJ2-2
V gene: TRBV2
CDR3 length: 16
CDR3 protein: CASSVDRAGNTGELFF
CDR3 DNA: TGTGCCAGCAGCGTGGACAGGGCCGGGAACACCGGGGAGCTGTTTTTT

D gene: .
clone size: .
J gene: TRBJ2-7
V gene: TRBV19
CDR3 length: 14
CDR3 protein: CASSPRQYSYEQYF
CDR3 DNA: TGTGCCAGTAGTCCGCGACAGTATTCCTACGAGCAGTACTTC

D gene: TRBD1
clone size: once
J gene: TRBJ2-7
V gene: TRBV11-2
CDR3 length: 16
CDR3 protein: CASRTLRDRNPYEQYF
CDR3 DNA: TGTGCCAGCAGGACCCTCCGGGACAGGAACCCCTACGAGCAGTACTTC

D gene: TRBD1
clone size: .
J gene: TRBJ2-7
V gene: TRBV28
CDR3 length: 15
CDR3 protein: CASSPGQASSYEQYF
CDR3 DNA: TGTGCCAGCAGTCCTGGACAGGCTAGCTCCTACGAGCAGTACTTC

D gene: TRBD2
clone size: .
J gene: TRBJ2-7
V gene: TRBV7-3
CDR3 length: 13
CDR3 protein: CASSSGAGGEQYF
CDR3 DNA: TGTGCCAGCAGCTCCGGGGCGGGGGGCGAGCAGTACTTC

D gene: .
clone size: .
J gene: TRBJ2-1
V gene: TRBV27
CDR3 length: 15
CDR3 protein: CASGSPLRRAHEQFF
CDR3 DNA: TGTGCCAGCGGCTCCCCACTTCGGAGAGCCCATGAGCAGTTCTTC

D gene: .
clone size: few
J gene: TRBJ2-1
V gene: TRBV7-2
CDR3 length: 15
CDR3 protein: CASSPRFGGGNEQFF
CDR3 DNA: TGTGCCAGCAGCCCTCGGTTTGGGGGAGGTAATGAGCAGTTCTTC

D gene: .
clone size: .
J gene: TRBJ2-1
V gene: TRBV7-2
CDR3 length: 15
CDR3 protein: CASSLDPAALTMRIF
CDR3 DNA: TGTGCCAGCAGCTTAGATCCAGCGGCATTAACAATGAGGATCTTC

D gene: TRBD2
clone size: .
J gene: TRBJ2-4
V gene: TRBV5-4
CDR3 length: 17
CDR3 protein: CASSPGGGVAPKNIQYF
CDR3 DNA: TGTGCCAGCAGCCCGGGGGGGGGAGTGGCTCCCAAAAACATTCAGTACTTC

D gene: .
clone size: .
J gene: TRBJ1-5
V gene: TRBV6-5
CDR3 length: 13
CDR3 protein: CASSRQDGQPQHF
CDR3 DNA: TGTGCCAGCAGCCGACAGGACGGACAGCCCCAGCATTTT

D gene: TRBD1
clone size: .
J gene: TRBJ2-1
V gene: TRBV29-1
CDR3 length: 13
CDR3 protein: CSATDPTGGEQFF
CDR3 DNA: TGCAGCGCAACCGACCCAACAGGGGGGGAGCAGTTCTTC

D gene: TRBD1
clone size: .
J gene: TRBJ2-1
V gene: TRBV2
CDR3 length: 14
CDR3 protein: CASSEIRQGSEQFF
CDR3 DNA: TGTGCCAGCAGTGAAATTCGACAGGGGTCTGAGCAGTTCTTC

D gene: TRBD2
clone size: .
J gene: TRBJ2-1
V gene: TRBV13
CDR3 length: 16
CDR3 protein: CASSLDSSGSYNEQFF
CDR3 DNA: TGTGCCAGCAGCTTAGACTCTAGCGGCTCCTACAATGAGCAGTTCTTC

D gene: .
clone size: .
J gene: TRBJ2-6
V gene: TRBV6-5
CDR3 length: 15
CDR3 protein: CASSVTVSGANVLTF
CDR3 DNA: TGTGCCAGCTCGGTGACTGTATCTGGGGCCAACGTCCTGACTTTC

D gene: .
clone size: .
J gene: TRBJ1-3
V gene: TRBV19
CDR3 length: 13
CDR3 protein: CASTGASGNTIYF
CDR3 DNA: TGTGCCAGTACTGGGGCCTCTGGAAACACCATATATTTT

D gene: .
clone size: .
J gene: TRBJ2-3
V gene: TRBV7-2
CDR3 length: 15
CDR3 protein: CASSPHFRSTDTQYF
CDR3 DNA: TGTGCCAGCAGCCCCCACTTTCGAAGCACAGATACGCAGTATTTT

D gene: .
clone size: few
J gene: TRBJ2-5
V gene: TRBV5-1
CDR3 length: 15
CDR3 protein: CASSLTGHGKETQYF
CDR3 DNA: TGCGCCAGCAGCTTGACAGGGCACGGCAAAGAGACCCAGTACTTC